This record looks at one T cell receptor beta chain sequence and its context. Its antigen is still unknown. Germline CDR1 LGHDT, CDR2 YNNKEL (reference sequence). V lost 3 bases and J lost 2; bases outside the gene matches: 6. The CDR3 runs to 15 residues. The data stem from a study of metastatic and nonmetastatic thyroid tumors. Study at large: Across peripheral blood and tumor or nodule tissue samples taken from malignant and benign thyroid patients, the repertoires were compared with one another.

No treatment of any kind had been given to any patient before thyroid surgery. Whole-study results and caveats: Across blood and tumor, TCR beta diversity in malignant thyroid tumors was reportedly significantly higher than in benign nodules.

Original methodology: For papillary thyroid cancer, a distant-metastasis classifier was constructed from CDR3 differences observed across clinicopathological groups. TCRdb re-clonotyped the PCR reads through MiXCR. The V and J calls were not made by the authors but by TCRdb's processing. The sample lists roughly 6,500 clones; around a third were seen once. The TCR was taken from a male donor with papillary thyroid cancer or a benign thyroid nodule (not recorded which). Some clones in this sample may be carry-over from other donors' samples. The chain has TRBV3-1 and TRBJ2-5; TRBD1 aligns across 7 bases. The sequencing input was adjacent normal tissue. CDR3 nucleotide sequence: TGTGCCAGCAGCCAGCACCGGGACAGACAAGAGACCCAGTACTTC. Its protein is CASSQHRDRQETQYF.